This entry features one T cell receptor beta chain sequence. What it binds is not known. This sample is drawn from a study of cytomegalovirus exposure and HLA in healthy donors. General study findings and limits: The likely origin of a cluster of highly shared sequence variants was a sequencing artifact. A later analysis linked around 17,000 TCR beta sequences to HLA alleles at 0.05 false discovery rate. Among donors in an Asian-associated ancestry cluster, a later analysis reportedly found fewer N-insertions than the roughly 610-donor mean. The study listed 150 to 200 cytomegalovirus-associated TCR beta chains.

Germline CDR1 is MNHEY and CDR2 is SMNVEV (reference sequence). V was pared by 2 bases and J by 4 bases, with 9 bases of the junction left unmatched. CDR3 length: 17 residues. The study ran its PCR with 60 Vbeta and 13 Jbeta primers. The method was immunoSEQ multiplex PCR; TCRdb's version includes in-frame clones alone and lacks a portion of them. Among 95,000 to 150,000 clones listed, approximately 66% were seen once. Sequencing was performed on PBMCs. The clonotype was recovered from a woman in her 40s in good health and CMV-seropositive. The chain links TRBV27 to TRBJ2-1; 9 positions match TRBD2. CDR3 sequence reads: CASSLTASGARYNEQFF. The CDR3 coding sequence is TGTGCCAGCAGTTTAACAGCTAGCGGGGCTCGGTACAATGAGCAGTTCTTC.